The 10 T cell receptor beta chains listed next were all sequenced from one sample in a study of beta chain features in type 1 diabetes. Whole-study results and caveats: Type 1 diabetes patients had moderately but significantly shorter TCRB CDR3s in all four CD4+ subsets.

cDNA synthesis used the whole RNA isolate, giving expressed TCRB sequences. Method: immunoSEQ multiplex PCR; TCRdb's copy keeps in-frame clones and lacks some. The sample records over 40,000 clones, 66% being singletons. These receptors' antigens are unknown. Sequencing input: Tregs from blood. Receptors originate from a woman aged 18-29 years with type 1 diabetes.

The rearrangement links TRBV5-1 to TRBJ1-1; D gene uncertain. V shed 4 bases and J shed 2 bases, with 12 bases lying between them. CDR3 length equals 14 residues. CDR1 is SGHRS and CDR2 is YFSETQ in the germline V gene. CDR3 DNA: TGCGCCAGCAGCCCGGATGGGCAAAACACTGAAGCTTTCTTT. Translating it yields CASSPDGQNTEAFF.

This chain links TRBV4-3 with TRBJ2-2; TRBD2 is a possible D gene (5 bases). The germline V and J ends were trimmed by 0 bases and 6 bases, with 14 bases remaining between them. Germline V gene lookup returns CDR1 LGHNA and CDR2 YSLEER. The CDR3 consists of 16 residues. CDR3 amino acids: CASSQESGFSPGELFF. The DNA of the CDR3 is TGCGCCAGCAGCCAAGAATCGGGGTTCTCTCCCGGGGAGCTGTTTTTT.

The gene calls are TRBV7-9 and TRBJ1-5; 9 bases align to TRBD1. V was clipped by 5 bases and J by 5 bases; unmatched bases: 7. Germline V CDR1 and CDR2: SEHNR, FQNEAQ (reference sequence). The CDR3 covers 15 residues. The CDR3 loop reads CASSRGQGGDQPQHF. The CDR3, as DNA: TGTGCCAGCAGCAGGGGACAGGGAGGGGATCAGCCCCAGCATTTT.

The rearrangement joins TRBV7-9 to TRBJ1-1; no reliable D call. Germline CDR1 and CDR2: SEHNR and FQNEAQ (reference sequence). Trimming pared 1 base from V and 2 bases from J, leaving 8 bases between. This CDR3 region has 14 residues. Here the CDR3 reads CASSLVVLNTEAFF. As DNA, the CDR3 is TGTGCCAGCAGCTTAGTGGTACTCAACACTGAAGCTTTCTTT. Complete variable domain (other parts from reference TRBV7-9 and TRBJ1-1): DTGVSQNPRHKITKRGQNVTFRCDPISEHNRLYWYRQTLGQGPEFLTYFQNEAQLEKSRLLSDRFSAERPKGSFSTLEIQRTEQGDSAMYLCASSLVVLNTEAFFGQGTRLTVV.

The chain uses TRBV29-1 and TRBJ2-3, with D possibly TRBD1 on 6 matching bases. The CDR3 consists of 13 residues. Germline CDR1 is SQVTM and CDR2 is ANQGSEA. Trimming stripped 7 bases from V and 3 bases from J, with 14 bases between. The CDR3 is CSGETGNTDTQYF. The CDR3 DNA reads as TGCAGCGGGGAGACAGGAAATACAGATACGCAGTATTTT.

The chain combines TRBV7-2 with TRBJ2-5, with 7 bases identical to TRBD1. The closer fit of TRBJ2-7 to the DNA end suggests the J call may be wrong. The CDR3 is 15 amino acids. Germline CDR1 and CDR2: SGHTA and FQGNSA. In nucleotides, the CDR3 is TGTGCCAGCAGCTTAGAGCCGGGACAGAGCTACGAGCAGTACTTC. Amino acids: CASSLEPGQSYEQYF.

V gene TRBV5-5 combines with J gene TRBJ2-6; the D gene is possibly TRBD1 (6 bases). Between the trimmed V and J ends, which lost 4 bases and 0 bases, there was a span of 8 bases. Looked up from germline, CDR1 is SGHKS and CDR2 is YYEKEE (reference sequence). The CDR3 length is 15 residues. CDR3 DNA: TGTGCCAGCAGCCTCAGGGGCTCTGGGGCCAACGTCCTGACTTTC. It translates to CASSLRGSGANVLTF.

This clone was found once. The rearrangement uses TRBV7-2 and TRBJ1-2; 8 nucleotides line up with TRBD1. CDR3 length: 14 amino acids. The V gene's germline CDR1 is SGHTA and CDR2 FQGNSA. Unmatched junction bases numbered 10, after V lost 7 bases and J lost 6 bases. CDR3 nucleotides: TGTGCCAGCACCCTCGGACAGGGTGATAATGGCTACACCTTC. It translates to CASTLGQGDNGYTF.

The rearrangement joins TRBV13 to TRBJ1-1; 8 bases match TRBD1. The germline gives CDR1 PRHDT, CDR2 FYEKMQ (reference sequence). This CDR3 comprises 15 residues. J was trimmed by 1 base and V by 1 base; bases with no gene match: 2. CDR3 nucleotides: TGTGCCAGCAGCTTAGAAGGGACAGGGAACACTGAAGCTTTCTTT. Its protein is CASSLEGTGNTEAFF.

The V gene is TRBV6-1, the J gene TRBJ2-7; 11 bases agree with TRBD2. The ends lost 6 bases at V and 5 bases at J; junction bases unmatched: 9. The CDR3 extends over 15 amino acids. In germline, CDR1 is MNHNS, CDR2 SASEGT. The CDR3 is CASRNPLAGGNEQYF. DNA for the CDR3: TGTGCCAGCAGGAATCCGCTAGCGGGGGGTAACGAGCAGTACTTC.